This TCR beta chain comes out of a study of shared clonotypes between healthy human individuals. The CDR3 consists of 14 residues. Trimming took 6 bases from V and 0 from J, leaving 12 bases between them. Per the germline V gene, CDR1 is SQVTM and CDR2 is ANQGSEA. To note about this clone: Its specificity is not known.

Source study methods: Junction-only immunoSEQ data arrived without quality scores, meaning filtering differed. Repertoires were generated with immunoSEQ multiplex PCR, while TCRdb's copy carries only in-frame clones and drops some. That table supplies the V and J calls and clone size; D and trimming were determined from the DNA. The sample has about 710,000 clones; 55% to 75% are singletons. Regarding the study as a whole: It was expected that sequencing depth would affect clonotype sharing among donors. Naive CD4 clonotypes were shared across a few donors at roughly 5%. Memory subsets generally showed smaller estimated richness than naive subsets did.

J is TRBJ1-3 and V is TRBV29-1, with no clear D. Sequencing used memory CD4+ T cells sorted from blood. As for subset: CD45RA-negative fraction. The source of this sequence is a woman in her thirties in good health. The CDR3 DNA sequence: TGCAGCGTGGCGCCAAACGACTCTGGAAACACCATATATTTT. It yields the protein CSVAPNDSGNTIYF. The complete variable domain, with remaining parts taken from reference TRBV29-1 and TRBJ1-3, reads SAVISQKPSRDICQRGTSLTIQCQVDSQVTMMFWYRQQPGQSLTLIATANQGSEATYESGFVIDKFPISRPNLTFSTLTVSNMSPEDSSIYLCSVAPNDSGNTIYFGEGSWLTVV.